Following are 30 T cell receptor beta chains from one sample sequenced in a study of identical twins (dated by TCRdb to about 2016). Library construction relied on 5' RACE. TCRdb shows the sequencer as Illumina HiSeq 2000. The raw public data were reprocessed by TCRdb itself: fastp quality trimming at Q25, MiXCR clonotype calling, in-frame beta chains only. A single entry per CDR3 protein holds the most common genes and DNA from its merged rows. Within this sample are about 690,000 distinct CDR3 sequences, with roughly 6% of them counted one time only. The ten largest clonotypes hold roughly 2% of the sample. Sequenced sample: naive T cells sorted from blood. In the paper's terms, the cell subset or site label means: cells isolated with a human naive T-cell isolation kit. These receptors originate from a man aged 18 to 30 in good health.

This clonotype has at least ten counts. The rearrangement joins TRBV29-1 to TRBJ2-7; D possibly corresponds to TRBD2 (7 bases). Germline V gene lookup returns CDR1 SQVTM and CDR2 ANQGSEA. The CDR3 extends over 16 amino acids. The V gene lost 6 bases and the J gene lost 4 bases, with 25 bases spanning the gap. The DNA of the CDR3 is TGCAGCGTCAAGCCAAGGGGGGCGGGAGATTTGTACGAGCAGTACTTC. Translated, it gives CSVKPRGAGDLYEQYF.

The chain recombines TRBV12-3 or TRBV12-4 with TRBJ2-6, with TRBD1 as a possible D gene (6 bases). The CDR3 has 15 amino acids. The V and J ends lost 2 bases and 4 bases respectively, with 9 bases between them. CDR3 region: CASSLWTVGANVLTF. DNA for the CDR3: TGTGCCAGCAGTTTATGGACAGTCGGGGCCAACGTCCTGACTTTC.

The chain joins TRBV5-1 to TRBJ1-3, with D possibly being TRBD1 (5 bases). The CDR3 covers 17 residues. CDR1 and CDR2 (germline): SGHRS, YFSETQ. The V and J ends lost 4 bases and 3 bases respectively, with 20 bases between them. CDR3 sequence: CASSPLSRQSDGNTIYF. Here the CDR3 DNA reads TGCGCCAGCAGCCCACTAAGCAGACAGTCAGATGGAAACACCATATATTTT.

This clonotype came up many times. In DNA form, the CDR3 reads TGCGCCAGCAGCACTACCGGGACAATGATGGGTGAAAAACTGTTTTTT. Amino acid sequence: CASSTTGTMMGEKLFF. The chain carries TRBV5-1 and TRBJ1-4, with TRBD1 as a possible D gene (6 bases). The V gene lost 4 bases and the J gene lost 7 bases, with 20 bases spanning the gap. The V gene's germline CDR1 is SGHRS and CDR2 YFSETQ. This CDR3 contains 16 residues.

The table lists this clonotype with many counts. The chain couples TRBV29-1 to TRBJ2-3; 7 positions agree with TRBD1. V was clipped by 6 bases and J by 0 bases; unmatched bases: 6. The CDR3 runs to 14 residues. In germline, CDR1 is SQVTM, CDR2 ANQGSEA. For the CDR3, the DNA is TGCAGCGTGGGGCCGGGACAGAGCACAGATACGCAGTATTTT. Amino acid sequence: CSVGPGQSTDTQYF.

This clonotype was seen at least ten times. The chain carries TRBV7-8 and TRBJ2-2; the D gene is possibly TRBD1 (5 bases). The CDR3 is 12 residues long. In germline, CDR1 is SGHVS, CDR2 FQNEAQ. V lost 1 base, J lost 11 bases, and 8 bases lay in between. The CDR3 DNA follows: TGTGCCAGCAGCTTAGTGCAGGGAGAGCTGTTTTTT. Amino acid sequence: CASSLVQGELFF.

This clonotype was counted between two and nine times. J is TRBJ2-1 and V is TRBV27; 9 positions agree with TRBD2. This CDR3 spans 16 amino acids. V shed 6 bases and J 5 bases; nucleotides not matched to a gene: 11. Per germline, CDR1 MNHEY and CDR2 SMNVEV (reference sequence). CDR3 in amino acids: CASRSIGTSRNNEQFF. The CDR3 bases are TGTGCCAGCAGATCCATCGGGACTAGCAGAAACAATGAGCAGTTCTTC.

This clonotype has a handful of counts. V gene TRBV27 combines with J gene TRBJ2-5; weak D call: TRBD1 (6 bases). The CDR3 contains 13 residues. V was cut by 0 bases and J by 7 bases, with 9 bases left in between. The germline gives CDR1 MNHEY, CDR2 SMNVEV (reference sequence). In DNA form, the CDR3 reads TGTGCCAGCAGTTTATCGGGGGCCGGGACCCAGTACTTC. This encodes CASSLSGAGTQYF.

A few counts support this clonotype. The rearrangement joins TRBV6-2 or TRBV6-3 to TRBJ2-6; D may be TRBD1 or TRBD2 (6 bases each). V lost 2 bases and J lost 0, with 11 bases in between. CDR1 MNHEY and CDR2 SVGEGT come from the germline V gene. This CDR3 comprises 17 residues. CDR3 amino acids: CASSYTRGLSGANVLTF. The CDR3, as DNA: TGTGCCAGCAGTTACACCAGGGGACTCTCTGGGGCCAACGTCCTGACTTTC.

The table lists this clonotype with many counts. The chain employs TRBV10-2 and TRBJ1-6; tentative D call: TRBD1 (6 bases). Looked up from germline, CDR1 is WSHSY and CDR2 is SAAADI. V lost 9 bases and J lost 5, with 14 bases in between. This CDR3 spans 14 amino acids. Here the CDR3 DNA reads TGCGCCAGTAGAGGGACATCTAATAATTCACCCCTCCACTTT. Translated: CASRGTSNNSPLHF.

This clonotype has just a few counts. The chain is built from TRBV30 and TRBJ2-1; D not resolved. With 2 bases removed from V and 3 bases from J, the gap between germline ends came to 14 bases. Germline loops: CDR1 GTSNPN, CDR2 SVGIG (reference sequence). The CDR3 loop spans 15 amino acids. In nucleotides, the CDR3 is TGTGCCTGGAGTAAAGTGGCAGAGAACTACAATGAGCAGTTCTTC. Its translation is CAWSKVAENYNEQFF.

This clonotype was seen many times. The rearrangement uses TRBV20-1 and TRBJ2-3; TRBD2 matches 7 bases. The CDR3 totals 14 residues. The V gene end was trimmed by 4 bases and the J gene end by 3 bases; junction bases not matched to a gene: 7. Germline V lookup: CDR1 DFQATT, CDR2 SNEGSKA (reference sequence). CDR3 DNA sequence: TGCAGTGCTATCGGGACTATAAGAACAGATACGCAGTATTTT. This encodes CSAIGTIRTDTQYF.

This clonotype was seen at least ten times. This rearrangement joins TRBV29-1 to TRBJ2-7, with 8 bases that match TRBD2. The V and J ends lost 5 bases and 1 base, in that order; junction bases with no gene match: 4. The CDR3 loop spans 13 amino acids. The germline gives CDR1 SQVTM, CDR2 ANQGSEA. CDR3 loop: CSVSGRQSYEQYF. The CDR3 DNA reads as TGCAGCGTTAGCGGGAGACAGTCCTACGAGCAGTACTTC.

The table lists this clonotype with many counts. CDR3 loop: CASGALNTEAFF. CDR3 sequence (DNA): TGTGCCAGCGGGGCGTTGAACACTGAAGCTTTCTTT. This rearrangement joins TRBV6-5 to TRBJ1-1; tentative D call: TRBD1 (5 bases). V was clipped by 8 bases and J by 0 bases, with 7 bases between them. From germline, CDR1 is MNHEY and CDR2 SVGAGI. The CDR3 contains 12 residues.

The table lists this clonotype with many counts. The chain is built from TRBV5-1 and TRBJ2-4; D gene ambiguous. The CDR3 has 16 residues. The germline CDR1 and CDR2 sequences are SGHRS and YFSETQ. Deletions cut 0 bases from V and 0 bases from J, with 10 bases between. CDR3 amino acids: CASSLDTWIAKNIQYF. Written as DNA, the CDR3 is TGCGCCAGCAGCTTGGATACATGGATAGCCAAAAACATTCAGTACTTC. The full variable domain, rest sourced from reference TRBV5-1 and TRBJ2-4, is KAGVTQTPRYLIKTRGQQVTLSCSPISGHRSVSWYQQTPGQGLQFLFEYFSETQRNKGNFPGRFSGRQFSNSRSEMNVSTLELGDSALYLCASSLDTWIAKNIQYFGAGTRLSVL.

This chain links TRBV20-1 with TRBJ2-6; 8 bases are a match to TRBD1. This CDR3 comprises 15 residues. CDR1 is DFQATT and CDR2 is SNEGSKA in the germline V gene (reference sequence). Trimming cost V 5 bases and J 0 bases; bases outside gene matches: 3. The CDR3 coding sequence is TGCAGTGCTCCAGGGGGCGTCTCTGGGGCCAACGTCCTGACTTTC. As protein: CSAPGGVSGANVLTF.

This clonotype was counted at least ten times. The V call is TRBV20-1, the J call TRBJ2-1; 10 bases agree with TRBD2. Trimming at V came to 0 bases and at J to 9 bases, leaving 8 bases not matched to a gene. CDR1 is DFQATT and CDR2 is SNEGSKA in the germline V gene (reference sequence). The CDR3 has 15 amino acids. The CDR3 sequence: CSARDRLAGAGEQFF. The CDR3 region has the DNA TGCAGTGCTAGAGATCGGCTAGCGGGAGCTGGTGAGCAGTTCTTC.

This clonotype was found many times. This chain connects TRBV12-3 or TRBV12-4 to TRBJ2-1; D may be TRBD1 (6 bases). Trimming pared 5 bases from V and 4 bases from J, leaving 24 bases between. The CDR3 totals 18 residues. The CDR3 protein is CASSGGEMMGPYYNEQFF. As DNA, the CDR3 is TGTGCCAGCAGTGGGGGCGAGATGATGGGACCATATTACAATGAGCAGTTCTTC.

Ten or more counts support this clonotype. The chain combines TRBV6-1 with TRBJ1-1; 8 bases are shared with TRBD1. Germline V gives CDR1 MNHNS, CDR2 SASEGT. This CDR3 is built from 15 residues. The J segment lost 0 bases and the V segment lost 5 bases, leaving 5 bases of the junction unmatched. CDR3 bases: TGTGCCAGCAGTCCACAGGGGGGGGTGAACACTGAAGCTTTCTTT. It translates to CASSPQGGVNTEAFF.

At least ten counts were recorded for this clonotype. The chain has TRBV29-1 and TRBJ1-2, with a possible D match to TRBD1 (5 bases). The CDR3 sequence is 17 residues long. V was pared by 0 bases and J by 3 bases, with 20 bases between. Germline-derived CDR1 and CDR2 are SQVTM and ANQGSEA. CDR3 loop: CSVEDQRQSPLDYGYTF. CDR3 nucleotides: TGCAGCGTTGAAGATCAGCGACAGTCCCCTCTCGACTATGGCTACACCTTC. Filled out from reference TRBV29-1 and TRBJ1-2, the complete variable domain reads SAVISQKPSRDICQRGTSLTIQCQVDSQVTMMFWYRQQPGQSLTLIATANQGSEATYESGFVIDKFPISRPNLTFSTLTVSNMSPEDSSIYLCSVEDQRQSPLDYGYTFGSGTRLTVV.

This clonotype was recorded many times. The genes are TRBV10-3 and TRBJ2-1, with TRBD2 identical over 10 bases. The CDR3 spans 15 residues. The V and J ends lost 5 bases and 4 bases, in that order; junction bases with no gene match: 5. Germline CDR1 reads ENHRY; CDR2 reads SYGVKD. In DNA, the CDR3 is TGTGCCATCAGTCCTAGCGGGAGTAGTTACAATGAGCAGTTCTTC. It specifies CAISPSGSSYNEQFF.

This clonotype was seen a handful of times. This rearrangement joins TRBV10-3 to TRBJ2-7, with D possibly TRBD2 on 5 matching bases. CDR1 and CDR2 (germline): ENHRY, SYGVKD. The CDR3 is made up of 14 amino acids. Trimming removed 8 bases from V and 3 bases from J, with 17 bases in between. The CDR3 protein is CAISAAGEFYEQYF. As DNA, the CDR3 is TGTGCCATCTCTGCCGCGGGTGAGTTCTACGAGCAGTACTTC.

In its sample, this clonotype was seen many times. The chain has TRBV7-9 and TRBJ2-1, with D maybe TRBD1 (5 bases). The CDR3 is 15 residues long. The V gene's germline CDR1 is SEHNR and CDR2 FQNEAQ (reference sequence). The V gene lost 1 base and the J gene lost 8 bases, with 15 bases spanning the gap. CDR3 loop: CASSLDPVREDEQFF. CDR3 sequence (DNA): TGTGCCAGCAGCTTAGACCCCGTCAGGGAAGATGAGCAGTTCTTC.

This clonotype was picked up many times. This chain uses TRBV12-3 or TRBV12-4 with TRBJ1-3; D not certain. The V and J ends lost 6 bases and 0 bases respectively, with 6 bases between them. This CDR3 is built from 13 residues. As DNA, the CDR3 is TGTGCCAGCAGCCGTCCCTCTGGAAACACCATATATTTT. It is translated as CASSRPSGNTIYF.

The gene calls are TRBV7-8 and TRBJ2-1, with 11 bases aligning to TRBD2. The length of the CDR3 is 15 residues. Germline lookup yields CDR1 SGHVS and CDR2 FQNEAQ. V lost 5 bases and J lost 8; bases outside the gene matches: 8. The CDR3 coding sequence is TGTGCCAGCAGCCCGACTAGCGGGATGATCGATGAGCAGTTCTTC. This codes for CASSPTSGMIDEQFF.

A few counts support this clonotype. The V and J genes are TRBV19 and TRBJ1-1; 9 nucleotides agree with TRBD1. Germline V lookup: CDR1 LNHDA, CDR2 SQIVND (reference sequence). This CDR3 has 15 amino acids. After removal of 5 bases from V and 5 bases from J, the junction contained 9 bases not matched to a gene. CDR3 amino acids: CASSSGTGLRTEAFF. As DNA, the CDR3 is TGTGCCAGTAGTTCTGGGACAGGGCTCCGTACTGAAGCTTTCTTT.

Many counts were recorded for this clonotype. The V call is TRBV15, the J call TRBJ1-1; no reliable D call. Looked up from germline, CDR1 is LNHNV and CDR2 is YYDKDF (reference sequence). Trimming stripped 3 bases from V and 0 bases from J, with 8 bases between. The CDR3 sequence is 14 residues long. CDR3 region: CATSSMTMNTEAFF. The CDR3 DNA reads TGTGCCACCAGCAGTATGACAATGAACACTGAAGCTTTCTTT.

This clonotype came up many times. The CDR3 nucleotides read TGTGCCAGCAGTTTACAACAGGCTAAAAGCACAGATACGCAGTATTTT. It yields the protein CASSLQQAKSTDTQYF. The V call is TRBV28, the J call TRBJ2-3; D might be TRBD1 (5 bases). The germline gives CDR1 MDHEN, CDR2 SYDVKM. V was clipped by 2 bases and J by 0 bases, with 12 bases between them. The length of the CDR3 is 16 residues.

This clonotype was observed at least ten times. The rearrangement links TRBV4-2 to TRBJ2-3, with TRBD2 identical over 7 bases. The CDR3 covers 16 residues. J gave up 0 bases and V 4 bases, and 7 bases lay outside the gene matches. Germline assignment: CDR1 LGHNA and CDR2 YNFKEQ. The CDR3 DNA reads as TGTGCCAGCAGCCCGACTAGCTGGATTAGCACAGATACGCAGTATTTT. Protein sequence: CASSPTSWISTDTQYF.

The sample holds many counts of this clonotype. The rearrangement uses TRBV6-2 or TRBV6-3 and TRBJ2-1; a possible D gene is TRBD1 (5 bases). The CDR3 is made up of 12 amino acids. CDR1 is MNHEY, CDR2 SVGEGT, per germline. Trimming cost V 6 bases and J 8 bases, with 11 bases left between them. The CDR3: CASSDRTYEQFF. CDR3 in DNA: TGTGCCAGCAGCGACCGGACATATGAGCAGTTCTTC.